This entry concerns a single TCR beta chain. This sample was taken from a study of blood T cell repertoires in COVID-19. Trimming shortened V by 0 bases and J by 5 bases, and 20 bases separated the two germline ends. Germline lookup yields CDR1 LNHDA and CDR2 SQIVND (reference sequence). CDR3 length: 18 residues. Which cohort a participant joined came from the clinical history participants gave. Two negative PCRs, clearance, or symptom resolution characterized the recovered Cohort 3 donors. Only in-frame clones appear in the TCRdb table, and some are missing; sequencing was by immunoSEQ multiplex PCR. The sample gives approximately 310,000 clones, around 90% of which show up once; roughly 5.2% is in the top ten.

The receptor's source is a man aged 55 to 70 who had recovered from COVID-19. The rearrangement uses TRBV19 and TRBJ1-3, with D uncertain. Sequences were obtained from PBMCs or T cells enriched from blood (not recorded which). This chain's CDR3 is CASSIDAFGSVSRNTIYF. The CDR3 DNA reads TGTGCCAGTAGTATAGATGCATTTGGGAGCGTTTCGAGAAACACCATATATTTT.